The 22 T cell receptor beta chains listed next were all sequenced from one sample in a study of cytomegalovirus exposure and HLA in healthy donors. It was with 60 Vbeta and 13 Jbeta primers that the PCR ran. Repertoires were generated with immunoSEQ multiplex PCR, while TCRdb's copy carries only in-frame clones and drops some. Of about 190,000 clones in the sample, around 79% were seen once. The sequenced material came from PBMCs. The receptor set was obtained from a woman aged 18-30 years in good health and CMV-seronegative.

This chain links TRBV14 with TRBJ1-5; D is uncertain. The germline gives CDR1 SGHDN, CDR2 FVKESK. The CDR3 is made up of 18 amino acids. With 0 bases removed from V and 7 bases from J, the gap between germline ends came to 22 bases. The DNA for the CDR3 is TGTGCCAGCAGCCAAGATCCCTATGGCAGCTGCTCAGGACAGCCCCAGCATTTT. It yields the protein CASSQDPYGSCSGQPQHF.

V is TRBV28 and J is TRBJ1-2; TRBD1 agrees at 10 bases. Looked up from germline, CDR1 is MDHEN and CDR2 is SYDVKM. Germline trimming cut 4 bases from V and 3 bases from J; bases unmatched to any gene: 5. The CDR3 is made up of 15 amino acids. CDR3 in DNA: TGTGCCAGCAGTTGGGGGACAGGGGCAGACTATGGCTACACCTTC. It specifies CASSWGTGADYGYTF.

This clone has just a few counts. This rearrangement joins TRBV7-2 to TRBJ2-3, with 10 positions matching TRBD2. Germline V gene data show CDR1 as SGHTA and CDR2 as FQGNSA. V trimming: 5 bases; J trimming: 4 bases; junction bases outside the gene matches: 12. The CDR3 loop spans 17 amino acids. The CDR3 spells CASSPPRAGGHADTQYF. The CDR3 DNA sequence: TGTGCCAGCAGCCCACCCCGAGCGGGAGGGCACGCAGATACGCAGTATTTT. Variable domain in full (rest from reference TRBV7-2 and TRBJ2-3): GAGVSQSPSNKVTEKGKDVELRCDPISGHTALYWYRQSLGQGLEFLIYFQGNSAPDKSGLPSDRFSAERTGGSVSTLTIQRTQQEDSAVYLCASSPPRAGGHADTQYFGPGTRLTVL.

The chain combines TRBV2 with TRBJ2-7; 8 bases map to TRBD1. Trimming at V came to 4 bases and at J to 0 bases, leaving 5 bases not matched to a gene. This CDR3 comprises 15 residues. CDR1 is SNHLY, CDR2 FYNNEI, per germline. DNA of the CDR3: TGTGCCAGCAGTGCTGCGGGACAGGCCTCCTACGAGCAGTACTTC. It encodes CASSAAGQASYEQYF.

CDR3 coding DNA: TGCGCCAGCAGCCAAGATGAACGGGGTGGAACTGAAGCTTTCTTT. As protein: CASSQDERGGTEAFF. The genes are TRBV4-3 and TRBJ1-1; D is uncertain. This CDR3 has 15 amino acids. Trimming stripped 0 bases from V and 5 bases from J, with 13 bases between. In germline, CDR1 is LGHNA, CDR2 YSLEER.

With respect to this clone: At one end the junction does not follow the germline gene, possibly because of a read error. CDR3 bases: TGTTCCAGCAGCGTAACCGGGGAGCTGTTTTTT. Translating it yields CSSSVTGELFF. The chain joins TRBV7-9 to TRBJ2-2; D not resolved. Germline assignment: CDR1 SEHNR and CDR2 FQNEAQ (reference sequence). This CDR3 has 11 residues.

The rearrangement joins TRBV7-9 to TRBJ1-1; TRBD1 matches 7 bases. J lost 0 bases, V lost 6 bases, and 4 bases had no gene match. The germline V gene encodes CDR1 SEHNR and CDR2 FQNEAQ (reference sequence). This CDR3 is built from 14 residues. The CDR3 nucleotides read TGTGCCAGCAGGATGGGACAGATGAACACTGAAGCTTTCTTT. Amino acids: CASRMGQMNTEAFF.

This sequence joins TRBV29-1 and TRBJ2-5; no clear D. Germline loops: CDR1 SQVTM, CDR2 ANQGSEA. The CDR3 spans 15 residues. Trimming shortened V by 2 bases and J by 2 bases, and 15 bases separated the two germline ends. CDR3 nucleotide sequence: TGCAGCGTTGAACCGCGCGTCCGTTCACAAGAGACCCAGTACTTC. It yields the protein CSVEPRVRSQETQYF.

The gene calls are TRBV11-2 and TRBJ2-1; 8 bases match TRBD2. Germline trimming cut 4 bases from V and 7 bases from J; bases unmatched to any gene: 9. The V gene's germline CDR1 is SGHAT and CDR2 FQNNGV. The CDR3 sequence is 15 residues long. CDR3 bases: TGTGCCAGCAGCTATCTAGCGGGCGCCTCGAATGAGCAGTTCTTC. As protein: CASSYLAGASNEQFF.

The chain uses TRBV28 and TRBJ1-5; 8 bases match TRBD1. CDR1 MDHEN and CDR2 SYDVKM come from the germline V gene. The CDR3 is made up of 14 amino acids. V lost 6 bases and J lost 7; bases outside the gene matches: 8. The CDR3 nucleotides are TGTGCCAGCAGATACGGACAGGGTAACCAGCCCCAGCATTTT. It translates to CASRYGQGNQPQHF.

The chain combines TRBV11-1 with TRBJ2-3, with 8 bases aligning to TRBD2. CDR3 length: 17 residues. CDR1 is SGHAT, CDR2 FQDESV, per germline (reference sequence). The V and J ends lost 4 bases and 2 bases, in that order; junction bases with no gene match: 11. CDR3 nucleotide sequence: TGTGCCAGCAGCTCCCGGTCGGGCGGGGGGCTCACAGATACGCAGTATTTT. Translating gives CASSSRSGGGLTDTQYF.

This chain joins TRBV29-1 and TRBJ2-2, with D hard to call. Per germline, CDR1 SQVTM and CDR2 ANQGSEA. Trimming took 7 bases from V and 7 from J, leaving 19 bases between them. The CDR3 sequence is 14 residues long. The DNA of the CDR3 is TGCAGCGGGTCTGTCCGACATACCGGCGGGGAGCTGTTTTTT. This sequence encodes CSGSVRHTGGELFF.

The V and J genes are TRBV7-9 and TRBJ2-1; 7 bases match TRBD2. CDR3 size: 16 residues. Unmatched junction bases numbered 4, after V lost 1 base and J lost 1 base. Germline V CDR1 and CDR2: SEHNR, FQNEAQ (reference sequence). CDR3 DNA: TGTGCCAGCAGCTTAGAACGGGGAGGGTCCTACAATGAGCAGTTCTTC. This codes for CASSLERGGSYNEQFF.

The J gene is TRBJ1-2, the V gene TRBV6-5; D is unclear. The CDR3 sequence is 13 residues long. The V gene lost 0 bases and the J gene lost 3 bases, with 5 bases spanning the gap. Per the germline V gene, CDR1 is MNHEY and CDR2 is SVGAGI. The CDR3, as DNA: TGTGCCAGCAGTTACTCGGCCGACTATGGCTACACCTTC. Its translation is CASSYSADYGYTF.

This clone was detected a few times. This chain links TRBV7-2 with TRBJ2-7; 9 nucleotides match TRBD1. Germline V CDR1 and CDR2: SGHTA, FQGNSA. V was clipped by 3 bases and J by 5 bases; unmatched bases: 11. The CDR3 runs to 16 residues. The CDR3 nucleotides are TGTGCCAGCAGCTTCTATCCGGGACAGGGTTTGCACGAGCAGTACTTC. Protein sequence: CASSFYPGQGLHEQYF. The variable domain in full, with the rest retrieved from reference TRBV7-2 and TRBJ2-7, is GAGVSQSPSNKVTEKGKDVELRCDPISGHTALYWYRQSLGQGLEFLIYFQGNSAPDKSGLPSDRFSAERTGGSVSTLTIQRTQQEDSAVYLCASSFYPGQGLHEQYFGPGTRLTVT.

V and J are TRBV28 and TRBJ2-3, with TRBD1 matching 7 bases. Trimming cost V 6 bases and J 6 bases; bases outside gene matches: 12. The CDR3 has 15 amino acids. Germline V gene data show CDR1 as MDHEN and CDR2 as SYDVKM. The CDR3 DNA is TGTGCCAGCAGCTCCCGGACAGGAAGGTCGGATACGCAGTATTTT. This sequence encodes CASSSRTGRSDTQYF.

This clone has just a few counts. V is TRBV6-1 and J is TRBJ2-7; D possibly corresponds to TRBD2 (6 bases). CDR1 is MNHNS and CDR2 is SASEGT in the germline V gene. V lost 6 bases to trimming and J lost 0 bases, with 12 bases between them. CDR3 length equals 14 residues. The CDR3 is CASSRVGSSYEQYF. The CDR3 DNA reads TGTGCCAGCAGCCGGGTCGGGAGCTCCTACGAGCAGTACTTC.

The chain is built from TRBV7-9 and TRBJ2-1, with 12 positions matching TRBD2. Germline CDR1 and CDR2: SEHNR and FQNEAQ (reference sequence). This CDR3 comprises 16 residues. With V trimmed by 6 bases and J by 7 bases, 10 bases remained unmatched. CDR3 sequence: CASRDTSGGPENEQFF. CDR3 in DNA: TGTGCCAGCAGGGATACTAGCGGGGGGCCGGAAAATGAGCAGTTCTTC.

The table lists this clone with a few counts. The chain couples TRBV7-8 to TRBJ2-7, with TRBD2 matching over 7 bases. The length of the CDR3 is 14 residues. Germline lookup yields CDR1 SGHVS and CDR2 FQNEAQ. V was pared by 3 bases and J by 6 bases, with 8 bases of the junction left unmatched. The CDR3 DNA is TGTGCCAGCAGCTTCTCTAGCGGAGTCCCCGAGCAGTACTTC. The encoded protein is CASSFSSGVPEQYF.

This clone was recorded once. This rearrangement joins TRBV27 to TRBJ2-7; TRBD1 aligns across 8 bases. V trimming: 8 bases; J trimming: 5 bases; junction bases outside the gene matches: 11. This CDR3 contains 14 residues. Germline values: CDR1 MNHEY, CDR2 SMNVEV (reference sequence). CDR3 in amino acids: CASHLRTGFHEQYF. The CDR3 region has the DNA TGTGCCAGCCACCTGAGGACAGGGTTCCACGAGCAGTACTTC.

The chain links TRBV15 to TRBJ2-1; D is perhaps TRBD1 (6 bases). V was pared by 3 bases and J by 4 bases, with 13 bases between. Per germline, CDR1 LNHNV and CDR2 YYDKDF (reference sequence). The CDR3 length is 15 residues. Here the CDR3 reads CATSRPGHIYNEQFF. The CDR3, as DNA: TGTGCCACCAGCAGGCCGGGACATATATACAATGAGCAGTTCTTC.

The CDR3 sequence: CASSAPPGQGAYEQYF. The CDR3 region has the DNA TGTGCCAGCAGCGCCCCACCGGGACAGGGGGCCTACGAGCAGTACTTC. This sequence joins TRBV9 and TRBJ2-7; 11 nucleotides align to TRBD1. This CDR3 has 16 residues. Germline CDR1 SGDLS, CDR2 YYNGEE. V lost 3 bases and J lost 2; bases outside the gene matches: 7.